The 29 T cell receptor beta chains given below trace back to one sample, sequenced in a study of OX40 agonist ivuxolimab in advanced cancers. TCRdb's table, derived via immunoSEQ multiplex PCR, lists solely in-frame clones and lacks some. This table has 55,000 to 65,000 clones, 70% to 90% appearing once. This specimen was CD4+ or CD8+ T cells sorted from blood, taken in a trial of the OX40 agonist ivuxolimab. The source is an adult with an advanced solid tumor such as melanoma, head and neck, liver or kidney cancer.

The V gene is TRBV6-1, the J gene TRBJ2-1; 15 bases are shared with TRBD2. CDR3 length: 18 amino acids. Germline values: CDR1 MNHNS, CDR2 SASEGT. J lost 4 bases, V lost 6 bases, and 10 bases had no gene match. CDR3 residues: CASREPGLAGGTYNEQFF. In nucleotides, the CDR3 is TGTGCCAGCAGGGAACCCGGACTAGCGGGAGGGACTTACAATGAGCAGTTCTTC.

CDR3 loop: CASSFPTGTATYEQYF. The CDR3 coding sequence is TGTGCCAGCAGTTTTCCTACCGGGACAGCTACCTACGAGCAGTACTTC. V usage is TRBV7-9 and J usage is TRBJ2-7; the match to TRBD1 covers 7 bases. The germline gives CDR1 SEHNR, CDR2 FQNEAQ (reference sequence). V shed 6 bases and J 2 bases; nucleotides not matched to a gene: 13. The CDR3 loop spans 16 amino acids.

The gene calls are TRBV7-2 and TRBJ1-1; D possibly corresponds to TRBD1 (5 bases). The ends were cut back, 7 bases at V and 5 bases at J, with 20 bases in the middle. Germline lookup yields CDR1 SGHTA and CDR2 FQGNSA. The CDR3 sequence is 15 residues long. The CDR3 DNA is TGTGCCAGCAACCTAGTCGGGGGTCCCCTGACTGAAGCTTTCTTT. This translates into CASNLVGGPLTEAFF.

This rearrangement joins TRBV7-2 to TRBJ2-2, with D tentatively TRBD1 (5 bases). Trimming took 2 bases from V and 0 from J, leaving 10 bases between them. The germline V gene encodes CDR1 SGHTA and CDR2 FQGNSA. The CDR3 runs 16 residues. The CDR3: CASSLYTGSNTGELFF. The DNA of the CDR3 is TGTGCCAGCAGCTTATACACAGGATCGAACACCGGGGAGCTGTTTTTT.

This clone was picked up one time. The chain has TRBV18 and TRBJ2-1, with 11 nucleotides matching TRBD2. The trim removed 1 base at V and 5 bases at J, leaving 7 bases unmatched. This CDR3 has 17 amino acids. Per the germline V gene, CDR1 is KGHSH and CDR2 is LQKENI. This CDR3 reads CASSPLASGRIHNEQFF. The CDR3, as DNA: TGTGCCAGCTCACCACTGGCTAGCGGGAGGATTCACAATGAGCAGTTCTTC.

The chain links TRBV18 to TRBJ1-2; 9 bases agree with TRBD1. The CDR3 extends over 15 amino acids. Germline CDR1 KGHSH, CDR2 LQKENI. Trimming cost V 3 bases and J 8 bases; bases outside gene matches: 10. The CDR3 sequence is CASSPPGQGIGGYTF. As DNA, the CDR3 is TGTGCCAGCTCACCGCCGGGACAGGGAATCGGGGGCTACACCTTC.

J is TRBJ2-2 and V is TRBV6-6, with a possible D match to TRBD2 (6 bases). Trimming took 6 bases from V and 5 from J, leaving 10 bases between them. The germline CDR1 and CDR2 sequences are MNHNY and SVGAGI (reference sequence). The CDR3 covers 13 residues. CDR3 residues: CASSSLATGELFF. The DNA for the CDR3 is TGTGCCAGCAGCTCTCTAGCGACCGGGGAGCTGTTTTTT.

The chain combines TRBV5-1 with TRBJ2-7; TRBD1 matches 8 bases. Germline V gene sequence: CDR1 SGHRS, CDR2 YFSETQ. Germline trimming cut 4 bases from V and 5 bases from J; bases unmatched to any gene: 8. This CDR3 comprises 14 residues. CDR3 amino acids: CASSGGQGIHEQYF. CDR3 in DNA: TGCGCCAGCAGCGGAGGACAGGGAATACACGAGCAGTACTTC. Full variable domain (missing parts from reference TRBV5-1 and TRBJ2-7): KAGVTQTPRYLIKTRGQQVTLSCSPISGHRSVSWYQQTPGQGLQFLFEYFSETQRNKGNFPGRFSGRQFSNSRSEMNVSTLELGDSALYLCASSGGQGIHEQYFGPGTRLTVT.

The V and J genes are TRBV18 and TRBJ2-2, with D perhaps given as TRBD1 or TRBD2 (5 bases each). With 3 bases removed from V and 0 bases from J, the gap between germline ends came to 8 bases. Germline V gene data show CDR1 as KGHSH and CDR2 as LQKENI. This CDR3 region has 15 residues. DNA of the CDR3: TGTGCCAGCTCACCCGGGACCCCGAACACCGGGGAGCTGTTTTTT. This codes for CASSPGTPNTGELFF.

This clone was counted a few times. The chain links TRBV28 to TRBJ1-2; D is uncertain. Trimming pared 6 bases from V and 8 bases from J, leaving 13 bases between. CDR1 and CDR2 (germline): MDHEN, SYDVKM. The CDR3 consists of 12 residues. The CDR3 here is CASSPGRVGYTF. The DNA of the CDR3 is TGTGCCAGCAGCCCCGGACGGGTAGGCTACACCTTC.

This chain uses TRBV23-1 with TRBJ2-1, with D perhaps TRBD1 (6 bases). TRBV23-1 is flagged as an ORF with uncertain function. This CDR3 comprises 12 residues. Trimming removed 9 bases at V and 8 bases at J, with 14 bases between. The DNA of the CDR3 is TGCGCCAGACCCGTGACAGGACATGAGCAGTTCTTC. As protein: CARPVTGHEQFF.

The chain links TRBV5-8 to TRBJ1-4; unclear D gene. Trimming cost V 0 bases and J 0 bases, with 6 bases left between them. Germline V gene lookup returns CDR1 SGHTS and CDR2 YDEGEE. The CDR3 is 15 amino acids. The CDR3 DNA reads TGTGCCAGCAGCTTGGTGGTATCAACTAATGAAAAACTGTTTTTT. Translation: CASSLVVSTNEKLFF.

The CDR3 sequence: CASPPREQYF. DNA for the CDR3: TGTGCCAGCCCCCCTCGCGAGCAGTACTTC. The chain uses TRBV28 and TRBJ2-7, with unresolved D. Trimming took off 8 bases at V and 6 bases at J, with 8 bases between the two ends. The CDR3 length is 10 residues. CDR1 MDHEN and CDR2 SYDVKM come from the germline V gene.

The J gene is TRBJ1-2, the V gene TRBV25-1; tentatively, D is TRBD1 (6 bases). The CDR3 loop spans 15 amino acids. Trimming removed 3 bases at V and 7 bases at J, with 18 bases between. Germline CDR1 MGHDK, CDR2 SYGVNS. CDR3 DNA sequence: TGTGCCAGCAGTGATTGGACTAGGGGAGGGGGTGGCTACACCTTC. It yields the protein CASSDWTRGGGGYTF.

CDR3 in DNA: TGTGCCTGGAGCCCAAGGGGGGGCGCGGGGGAAAAACTGTTTTTT. This translates into CAWSPRGGAGEKLFF. The gene calls are TRBV30 and TRBJ1-4, with a weak D call TRBD1 (6 bases). The ends were cut back, 3 bases at V and 8 bases at J, with 19 bases in the middle. The germline CDR1 and CDR2 sequences are GTSNPN and SVGIG (reference sequence). This CDR3 region has 15 residues. Full variable domain (remainder filled in from reference TRBV30 and TRBJ1-4): SQTIHQWPATLVQPVGSPLSLECTVEGTSNPNLYWYRQAAGRGLQLLFYSVGIGQISSEVPQNLSASRPQDRQFILSSKKLLLSDSGFYLCAWSPRGGAGEKLFFGSGTQLSVL.

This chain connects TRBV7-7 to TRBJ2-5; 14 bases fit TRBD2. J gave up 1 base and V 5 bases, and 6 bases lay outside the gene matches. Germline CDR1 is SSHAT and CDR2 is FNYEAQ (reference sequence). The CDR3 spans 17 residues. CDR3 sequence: CASSPGLAGAAQETQYF. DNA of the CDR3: TGTGCCAGCAGCCCGGGACTAGCGGGGGCCGCCCAAGAGACCCAGTACTTC.

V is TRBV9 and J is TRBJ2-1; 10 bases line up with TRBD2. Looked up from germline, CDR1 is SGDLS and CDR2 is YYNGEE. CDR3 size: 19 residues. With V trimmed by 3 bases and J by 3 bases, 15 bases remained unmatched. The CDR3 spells CASSAPPGLAQRSYNEQFF. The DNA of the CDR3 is TGTGCCAGCAGCGCTCCCCCGGGACTAGCGCAAAGGAGCTACAATGAGCAGTTCTTC.

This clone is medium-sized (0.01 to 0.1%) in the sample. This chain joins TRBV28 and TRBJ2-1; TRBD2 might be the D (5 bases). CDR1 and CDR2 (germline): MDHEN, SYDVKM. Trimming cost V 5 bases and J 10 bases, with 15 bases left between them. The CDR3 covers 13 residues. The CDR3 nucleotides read TGTGCCAGCAGTGGGCCCCCTAGAGGGGAGCAGTTCTTC. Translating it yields CASSGPPRGEQFF.

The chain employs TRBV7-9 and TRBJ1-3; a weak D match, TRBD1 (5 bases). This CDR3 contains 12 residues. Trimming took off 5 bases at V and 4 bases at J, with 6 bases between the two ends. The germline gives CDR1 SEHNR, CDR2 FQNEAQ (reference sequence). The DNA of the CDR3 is TGTGCCAGCAGCAGACAGGGAAACACCATATATTTT. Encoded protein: CASSRQGNTIYF.

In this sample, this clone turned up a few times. CDR3 region: CASSAQTNTEAFF. Written as DNA, the CDR3 is TGTGCCAGCAGCGCTCAAACGAACACTGAAGCTTTCTTT. The chain is built from TRBV11-2 and TRBJ1-1; D unclear. Germline loops: CDR1 SGHAT, CDR2 FQNNGV. The CDR3 runs to 13 residues. Between the trimmed V and J ends, which lost 5 bases and 1 base, there was a span of 8 bases.

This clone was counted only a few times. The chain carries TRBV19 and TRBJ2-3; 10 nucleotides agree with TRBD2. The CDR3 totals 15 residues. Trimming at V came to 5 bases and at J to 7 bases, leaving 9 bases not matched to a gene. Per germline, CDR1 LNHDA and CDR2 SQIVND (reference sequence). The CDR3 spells CASSPLAGSLNTQYF. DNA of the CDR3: TGTGCCAGTAGTCCACTAGCGGGATCTTTGAATACGCAGTATTTT.

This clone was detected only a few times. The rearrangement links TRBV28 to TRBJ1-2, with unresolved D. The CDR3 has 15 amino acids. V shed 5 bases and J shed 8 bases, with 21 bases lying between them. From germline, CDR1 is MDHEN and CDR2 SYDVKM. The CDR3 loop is CASSPIGERGWGYTF. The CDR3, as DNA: TGTGCCAGCAGTCCTATTGGGGAAAGAGGGTGGGGCTACACCTTC.

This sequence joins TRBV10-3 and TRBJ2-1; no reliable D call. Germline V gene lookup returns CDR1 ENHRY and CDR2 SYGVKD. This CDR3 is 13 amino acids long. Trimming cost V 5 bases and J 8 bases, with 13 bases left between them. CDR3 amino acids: CAISSPITDEQFF. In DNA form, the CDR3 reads TGTGCCATCAGTTCCCCTATAACGGATGAGCAGTTCTTC.

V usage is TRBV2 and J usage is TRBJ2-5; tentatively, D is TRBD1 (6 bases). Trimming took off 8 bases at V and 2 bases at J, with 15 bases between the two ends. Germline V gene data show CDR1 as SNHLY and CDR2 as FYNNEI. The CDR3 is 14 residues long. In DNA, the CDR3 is TGTGCCAGCGGGGGCAGGGGAAGACAAGAGACCCAGTACTTC. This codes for CASGGRGRQETQYF.

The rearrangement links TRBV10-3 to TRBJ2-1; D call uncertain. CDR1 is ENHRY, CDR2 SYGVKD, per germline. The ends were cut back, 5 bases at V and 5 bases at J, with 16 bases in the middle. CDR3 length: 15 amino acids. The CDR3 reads CAISPLAQINNEQFF. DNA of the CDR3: TGTGCCATCAGTCCCCTCGCACAGATTAACAATGAGCAGTTCTTC.

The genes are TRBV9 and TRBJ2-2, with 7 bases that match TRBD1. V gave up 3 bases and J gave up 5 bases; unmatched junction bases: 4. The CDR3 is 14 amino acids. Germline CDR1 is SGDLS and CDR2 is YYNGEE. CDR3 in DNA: TGTGCCAGCAGCGCAGGGGGATGGACCGGGGAGCTGTTTTTT. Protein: CASSAGGWTGELFF.

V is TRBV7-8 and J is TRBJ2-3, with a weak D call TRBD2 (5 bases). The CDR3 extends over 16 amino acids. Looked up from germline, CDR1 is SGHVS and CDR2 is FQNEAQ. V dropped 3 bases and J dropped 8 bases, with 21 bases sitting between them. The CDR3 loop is CASSFSSGSRTGTQYF. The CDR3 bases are TGTGCCAGCAGCTTCTCATCGGGGAGCAGGACGGGTACGCAGTATTTT.

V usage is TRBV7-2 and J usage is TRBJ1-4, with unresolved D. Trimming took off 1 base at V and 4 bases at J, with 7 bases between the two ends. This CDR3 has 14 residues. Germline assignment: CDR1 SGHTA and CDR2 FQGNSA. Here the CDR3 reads CASSLGALNEKLFF. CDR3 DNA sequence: TGTGCCAGCAGCTTAGGGGCGCTTAATGAAAAACTGTTTTTT. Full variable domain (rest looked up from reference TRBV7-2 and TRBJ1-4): GAGVSQSPSNKVTEKGKDVELRCDPISGHTALYWYRQSLGQGLEFLIYFQGNSAPDKSGLPSDRFSAERTGGSVSTLTIQRTQQEDSAVYLCASSLGALNEKLFFGSGTQLSVL.

CDR3 nucleotides: TGCGCCAGCAGCCTAAAAGATAGTCTAGCGGGAGCGAATGAGCAGTTCTTC. Translation: CASSLKDSLAGANEQFF. The rearrangement joins TRBV4-1 to TRBJ2-1; 10 bases align to TRBD2. From germline, CDR1 is MGHRA and CDR2 YSYEKL. V lost 4 bases to trimming and J lost 7 bases; unmatched junction nucleotides: 13. The CDR3 consists of 17 residues.